This T cell receptor beta chain was documented in a study of CD8 T cells in Susac syndrome. The CDR3 contains 14 residues. V gave up 3 bases and J gave up 1 base, with 12 bases separating them. Germline CDR1 is SQVTM and CDR2 is ANQGSEA. The CD8+ and CD4+ T cells were isolated magnetically using a negative isolation approach, whereas the TEMRA cells were enriched by FACS. The RNA, about 0.5 to 1 ug, was put through reverse transcription using random hexamers. The immunoSEQ assay covered 54 Vbeta and 13 Jbeta segments for CDR3. One entry per CDR3 protein, called by TCRdb with MiXCR from the immunoSEQ multiplex PCR reads. The sample records some 140,000 distinct CDR3 sequences, 85% to 95% being singletons.

Sequenced input: CD8+ T cells from PBMCs. The genes are TRBV29-1 and TRBJ1-2; D possibly corresponds to TRBD1 (6 bases). The TCR originated in a human donor with Susac syndrome. The CDR3 nucleotides are TGCAGCGTTGACACAGGGCGGGATAACTATGGCTACACCTTC. Translation: CSVDTGRDNYGYTF. The full variable domain, rest sourced from reference TRBV29-1 and TRBJ1-2, is SAVISQKPSRDICQRGTSLTIQCQVDSQVTMMFWYRQQPGQSLTLIATANQGSEATYESGFVIDKFPISRPNLTFSTLTVSNMSPEDSSIYLCSVDTGRDNYGYTFGSGTRLTVV.